This T cell receptor (beta chain) was observed in a study of early T cells in non-severe SARS-CoV-2 infection. Study-wide context: Bulk RNA isolated from unsorted whole blood underwent sequencing; chains were not paired. Study results and caveats: Anti-spike CD8 responses were favored in VDJdb matching, and private and CD4 specificities were missed.

On this clonotype itself: Its antigen is not known.

V was clipped by 0 bases and J by 7 bases, with 12 bases between them. Germline V gene data show CDR1 as SEHNR and CDR2 as FQNEAQ (reference sequence). The CDR3 loop spans 15 amino acids. Individual cDNA molecules received unique molecular identifiers. TCRdb reanalysed the 5' RACE reads using MiXCR and keeps one entry per CDR3 protein. The repertoire includes 70,000 or so distinct CDR3 sequences, roughly 15% of them detected once, and more than 12% sits in the top ten. This rearrangement joins TRBV7-9 to TRBJ1-4; D gene unclear. The source is an adult who was a healthcare worker with PCR-confirmed SARS-CoV-2 infection or an uninfected control (not recorded which). What was sequenced was whole blood. CDR3 nucleotides: TGTGCCAGCAGCTTAGCGGCTGCTGGGAGTGAAAAACTGTTTTTT. Protein sequence: CASSLAAAGSEKLFF.